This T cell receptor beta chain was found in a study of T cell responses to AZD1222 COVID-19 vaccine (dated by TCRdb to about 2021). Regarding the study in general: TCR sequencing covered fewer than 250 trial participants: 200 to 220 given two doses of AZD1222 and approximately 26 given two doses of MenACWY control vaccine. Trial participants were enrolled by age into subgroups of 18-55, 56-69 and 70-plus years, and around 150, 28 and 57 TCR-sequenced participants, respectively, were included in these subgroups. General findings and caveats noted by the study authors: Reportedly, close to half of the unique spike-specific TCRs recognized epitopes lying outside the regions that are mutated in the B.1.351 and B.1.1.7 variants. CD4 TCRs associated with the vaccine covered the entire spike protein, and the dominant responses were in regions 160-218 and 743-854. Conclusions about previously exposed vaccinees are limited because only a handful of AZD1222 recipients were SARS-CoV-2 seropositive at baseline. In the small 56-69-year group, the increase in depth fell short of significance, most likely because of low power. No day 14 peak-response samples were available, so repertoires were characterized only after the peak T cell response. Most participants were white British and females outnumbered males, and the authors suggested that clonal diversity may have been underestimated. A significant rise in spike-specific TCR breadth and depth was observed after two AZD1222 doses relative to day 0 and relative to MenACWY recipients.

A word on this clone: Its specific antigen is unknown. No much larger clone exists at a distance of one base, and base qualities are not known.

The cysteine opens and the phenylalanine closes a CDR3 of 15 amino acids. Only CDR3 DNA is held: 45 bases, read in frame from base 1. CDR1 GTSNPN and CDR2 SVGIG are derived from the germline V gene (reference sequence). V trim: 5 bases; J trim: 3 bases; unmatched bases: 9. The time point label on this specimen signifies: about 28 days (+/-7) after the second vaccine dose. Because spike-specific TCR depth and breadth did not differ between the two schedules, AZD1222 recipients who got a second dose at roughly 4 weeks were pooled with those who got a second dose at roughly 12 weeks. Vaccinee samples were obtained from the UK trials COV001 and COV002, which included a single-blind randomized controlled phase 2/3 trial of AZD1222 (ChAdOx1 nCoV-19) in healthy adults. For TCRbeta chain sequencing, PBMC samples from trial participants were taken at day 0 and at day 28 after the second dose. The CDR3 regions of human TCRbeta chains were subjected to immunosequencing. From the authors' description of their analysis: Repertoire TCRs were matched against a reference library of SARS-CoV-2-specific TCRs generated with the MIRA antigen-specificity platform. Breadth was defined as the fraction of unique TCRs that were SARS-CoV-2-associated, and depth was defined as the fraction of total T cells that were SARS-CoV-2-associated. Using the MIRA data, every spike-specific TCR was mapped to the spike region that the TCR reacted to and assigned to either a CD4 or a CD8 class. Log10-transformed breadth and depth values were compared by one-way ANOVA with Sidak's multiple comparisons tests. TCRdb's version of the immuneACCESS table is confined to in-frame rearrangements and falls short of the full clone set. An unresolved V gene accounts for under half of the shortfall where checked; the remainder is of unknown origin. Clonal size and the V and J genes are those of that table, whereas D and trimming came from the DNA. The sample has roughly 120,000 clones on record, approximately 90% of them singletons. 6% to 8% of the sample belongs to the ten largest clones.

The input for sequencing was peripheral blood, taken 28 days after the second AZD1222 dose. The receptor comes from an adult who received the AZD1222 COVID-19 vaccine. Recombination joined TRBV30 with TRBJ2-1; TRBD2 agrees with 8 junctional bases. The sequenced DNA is TGTGCCTGGCTATTGCGGGGGGCCTACTACAATGAGCAGTTCTTC. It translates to CAWLLRGAYYNEQFF.